The 4 T cell receptor beta chains below all came from one sample that was sequenced in a study of control samples from healthy donors and cancer patients. Assay: immunoSEQ multiplex PCR; the TCRdb copy retains only in-frame clones and omits some. The table shows tens of thousands of clones, with 85% to 95% occurring only once. Sequencing input: PBMCs. The receptors shown here come from a man younger than 45 with colorectal cancer.

The rearrangement links TRBV5-4 to TRBJ1-1; D unclear. This CDR3 has 13 residues. Trimming removed 4 bases at V and 1 base at J, with 8 bases between. The germline gives CDR1 SGHNT, CDR2 YYREEE (reference sequence). The CDR3 loop reads CASSGGGNTEAFF. The CDR3 region has the DNA TGTGCCAGCAGCGGAGGTGGGAACACTGAAGCTTTCTTT. Drawing the rest from reference TRBV5-4 and TRBJ1-1, the complete variable domain is ETGVTQSPTHLIKTRGQQVTLRCSSQSGHNTVSWYQQALGQGPQFIFQYYREEENGRGNFPPRFSGLQFPNYSSELNVNALELDDSALYLCASSGGGNTEAFFGQGTRLTVV.

V usage is TRBV9 and J usage is TRBJ2-2; D possibly corresponds to TRBD2 (5 bases). Germline CDR1 and CDR2: SGDLS and YYNGEE. V was trimmed by 3 bases and J by 5 bases, leaving 14 bases between them. The CDR3 spans 15 residues. CDR3 sequence (DNA): TGTGCCAGCAGCGCGCCCTCCACTAGTACCGGGGAGCTGTTTTTT. It translates to CASSAPSTSTGELFF. The full variable domain, with the rest looked up from reference TRBV9 and TRBJ2-2, is DSGVTQTPKHLITATGQRVTLRCSPRSGDLSVYWYQQSLDQGLQFLIQYYNGEERAKGNILERFSAQQFPDLHSELNLSSLELGDSALYFCASSAPSTSTGELFFGEGSRLTVL.

The rearrangement joins TRBV9 to TRBJ1-2; D is unclear. This CDR3 comprises 12 residues. Trimming cost V 6 bases and J 7 bases, with 13 bases left between them. Germline CDR1 is SGDLS and CDR2 is YYNGEE. The CDR3 nucleotides read TGTGCCAGCACGTCTGGGATCTCTGGCTACACCTTC. It yields the protein CASTSGISGYTF.

CDR3 nucleotides: TGTGCCAGCAGCAGGGGACAGGGGAGAAATGAAAAACTGTTTTTT. This codes for CASSRGQGRNEKLFF. The V gene is TRBV3-1 (or the pseudogene TRBV3-2), the J gene TRBJ1-4; TRBD1 matches 10 bases. V was clipped by 5 bases and J by 5 bases; unmatched bases: 5. The V gene's germline CDR1 is LGHDT and CDR2 YNNKEL (reference sequence). The CDR3 consists of 15 residues.